The sequence of this T cell receptor beta chain was determined in a study of T-cell memory formation after mild COVID-19. TCRdb reprocessed the 5' RACE reads with MiXCR, giving one entry per CDR3 protein. This table has approximately 210,000 distinct CDR3 sequences, 27% appearing once. Regarding the study as a whole: From day 15 to 85, contracting clones were balanced between CD4 and CD8, whereas later expanders leaned toward CD4+.

The germline V gene has CDR1 MGHRA and CDR2 YSYEKL. Trimming stripped 3 bases from V and 3 bases from J, with 21 bases between. The CDR3 loop spans 17 amino acids. This clonotype was observed a few times. Its antigen is undetermined. The receptor comes from an adult woman who had mild COVID-19 (a few samples of this study predate the infection). Cell type and time point are not known. The J gene is TRBJ2-7, the V gene TRBV4-1; D is undetermined. What was sequenced was PBMCs or a T cell subset sorted from them (not recorded which). CDR3 coding DNA: TGCGCCAGCAGCCAGACGATTACCAACCTACCGGGCTACGAGCAGTACTTC. Amino acids: CASSQTITNLPGYEQYF.